Following are 23 T cell receptor beta chains from one sample sequenced in a study of cytomegalovirus exposure and HLA in healthy donors. PCR primers comprised 60 Vbeta and 13 Jbeta primers. Using immunoSEQ multiplex PCR, the repertoire was profiled, and TCRdb retains in-frame clones only, with some absent. The table records roughly 150,000 clones, approximately 82% of them present only once. The sample taken for sequencing was PBMCs. These receptor sequences come from a young man in good health and CMV-seropositive.

The rearrangement joins TRBV7-3 to TRBJ2-1, with 10 bases lining up with TRBD2. V was clipped by 0 bases and J by 5 bases; unmatched bases: 10. In germline, CDR1 is SGHTA, CDR2 FQGTGA. This CDR3 comprises 18 residues. In DNA form, the CDR3 reads TGTGCCAGCAGCTTAACAGGACAACTAGCGGGACCCAACAATGAGCAGTTCTTC. It codes for CASSLTGQLAGPNNEQFF.

A note on this clone: Other nucleotide sequences from this sample produce the same CDR3. The rearrangement joins TRBV29-1 to TRBJ2-3, with D perhaps matching TRBD2 (6 bases). Germline loops: CDR1 SQVTM, CDR2 ANQGSEA. This CDR3 has 14 amino acids. Trimming removed 7 bases from V and 6 bases from J, with 20 bases in between. The CDR3 region has the DNA TGCAGCGCCGGAGGGTGGGGGACCTCGGATACGCAGTATTTT. This encodes CSAGGWGTSDTQYF.

The chain has TRBV19 and TRBJ1-5; D unclear. The germline V and J ends were trimmed by 8 bases and 0 bases, with 14 bases remaining between them. Germline CDR1 LNHDA, CDR2 SQIVND (reference sequence). CDR3 length: 15 residues. The CDR3 region has the DNA TGTGCCAGTTTCGGGTCTTACTATAGCAATCAGCCCCAGCATTTT. This gives the protein CASFGSYYSNQPQHF.

The V and J genes are TRBV27 and TRBJ1-2; D uncertain. Deletions cut 0 bases from V and 5 bases from J, with 13 bases between. Germline lookup yields CDR1 MNHEY and CDR2 SMNVEV (reference sequence). The CDR3 runs to 15 residues. The CDR3 here is CASSLSMPGIYGYTF. The CDR3 coding sequence is TGTGCCAGCAGTTTATCGATGCCAGGAATTTATGGCTACACCTTC.

This sequence joins TRBV19 and TRBJ2-1; the match to TRBD2 covers 10 bases. Germline CDR1 is LNHDA and CDR2 is SQIVND (reference sequence). The junction had 10 bases not matched to a gene; V was cut back by 11 bases and J by 6 bases. The length of the CDR3 is 14 residues. The CDR3: CASNTGLASNEQFF. DNA for the CDR3: TGTGCCTCTAATACGGGACTAGCGAGCAATGAGCAGTTCTTC.

V gene TRBV21-1 combines with J gene TRBJ2-7; the table's D call of TRBD2 was not tested on the DNA. TRBV21-1 is shown as a pseudogene. The CDR3 covers 17 residues. The CDR3 loop is CASSKARPGCSYYEQYF. CDR3 in DNA: TGTGCCAGCAGCAAAGCGCGCCCGGGTTGCTCTTATTACGAGCAGTACTTC.

This chain links TRBV29-1 with TRBJ2-3, with 8 positions matching TRBD2. The J segment lost 2 bases and the V segment lost 8 bases, leaving 15 bases of the junction unmatched. There are 16 residues in the CDR3. Germline lookup yields CDR1 SQVTM and CDR2 ANQGSEA. The CDR3 reads CSSSPDGRAFTDTQYF. CDR3 DNA: TGCAGCTCCTCACCCGACGGGAGGGCCTTCACAGATACGCAGTATTTT.

The V gene is TRBV28, the J gene TRBJ1-2; no definite D call. CDR3 size: 11 residues. Trimming removed 2 bases at V and 13 bases at J, with 11 bases between. CDR1 and CDR2 from the germline V gene are MDHEN and SYDVKM. The CDR3 sequence is CASSLEFQATF. The CDR3 bases are TGTGCCAGCAGTTTAGAGTTTCAGGCCACCTTC.

The V gene is TRBV5-1, the J gene TRBJ2-1; D possibly corresponds to TRBD1 (5 bases). The CDR3 length is 14 residues. Germline lookup yields CDR1 SGHRS and CDR2 YFSETQ. Trimming pared 6 bases from V and 0 bases from J, leaving 10 bases between. CDR3 sequence (DNA): TGCGCCAGCACCCACCAGGGCTCCTACAATGAGCAGTTCTTC. This translates into CASTHQGSYNEQFF. The full variable domain, in which reference TRBV5-1 and TRBJ2-1 provide the parts outside the CDR3, is KAGVTQTPRYLIKTRGQQVTLSCSPISGHRSVSWYQQTPGQGLQFLFEYFSETQRNKGNFPGRFSGRQFSNSRSEMNVSTLELGDSALYLCASTHQGSYNEQFFGPGTRLTVL.

This clone was seen a single time. This chain links TRBV5-1 with TRBJ2-5, with D perhaps TRBD1 (5 bases). Trimming stripped 5 bases from V and 2 bases from J, with 10 bases between. This CDR3 region has 13 residues. Looked up from germline, CDR1 is SGHRS and CDR2 is YFSETQ. The DNA for the CDR3 is TGCGCCAGCAGTTCCAGGGATCAAGAGACCCAGTACTTC. Translated: CASSSRDQETQYF.

The chain is built from TRBV29-1 and TRBJ2-2; 9 bases agree with TRBD1. Trimming cost V 7 bases and J 3 bases; bases outside gene matches: 3. This CDR3 is 13 amino acids long. Per the germline V gene, CDR1 is SQVTM and CDR2 is ANQGSEA. CDR3 sequence: CSAWDRDTGELFF. The CDR3 DNA follows: TGCAGCGCCTGGGACAGGGACACCGGGGAGCTGTTTTTT.

This chain joins TRBV5-1 and TRBJ1-1; 7 bases line up with TRBD1. The CDR3 contains 14 residues. J gave up 7 bases and V 0 bases, and 6 bases lay outside the gene matches. Germline assignment: CDR1 SGHRS and CDR2 YFSETQ. This CDR3 is CASSLVVDRSEAFF. The DNA for the CDR3 is TGCGCCAGCAGCTTGGTTGTGGACAGGAGTGAAGCTTTCTTT.

The chain is built from TRBV2 and TRBJ2-5, with 12 bases fitting TRBD1. The germline gives CDR1 SNHLY, CDR2 FYNNEI. The CDR3 is 16 residues long. The junction had 11 bases not matched to a gene; V was cut back by 7 bases and J by 5 bases. CDR3 DNA: TGTGCCAGCACTCGAGGGACAGGGGGCGCGTTTGAGACCCAGTACTTC. It yields the protein CASTRGTGGAFETQYF.

This chain connects TRBV6-6 to TRBJ2-2; D call uncertain. CDR1 and CDR2 (germline): MNHNY, SVGAGI (reference sequence). V lost 2 bases, J lost 2 bases, and 12 bases lay in between. The CDR3 loop spans 16 amino acids. The CDR3 region is CASSYETAQNTGELFF. In DNA form, the CDR3 reads TGTGCCAGCAGTTACGAAACAGCCCAAAACACCGGGGAGCTGTTTTTT.

Here the CDR3 DNA reads TGCAGCGTCGAGGGGGGGTCCTACAATGAGCAGTTCTTC. Its translation is CSVEGGSYNEQFF. The V call is TRBV29-1, the J call TRBJ2-1, with D possibly being TRBD2 (7 bases). Per germline, CDR1 SQVTM and CDR2 ANQGSEA. The CDR3 contains 13 residues. Trimming stripped 6 bases from V and 1 base from J, with 10 bases between.

This clone was seen more than once but under ten times. The J gene is TRBJ2-3, the V gene TRBV5-8; 9 bases are shared with TRBD1. Germline V gene data show CDR1 as SGHTS and CDR2 as YDEGEE. CDR3 length: 14 amino acids. V lost 5 bases and J lost 1; bases outside the gene matches: 2. CDR3 sequence reads: CASRRTGGTDTQYF. The DNA for the CDR3 is TGTGCCAGCAGAAGGACAGGGGGCACAGATACGCAGTATTTT.

The chain links TRBV15 to TRBJ1-2; maybe TRBD1 (6 bases). Germline V CDR1 and CDR2: LNHNV, YYDKDF (reference sequence). V was clipped by 5 bases and J by 6 bases, with 16 bases between them. There are 14 residues in the CDR3. The CDR3 protein is CATSPSLRGDGYTF. The CDR3 region has the DNA TGTGCCACCAGCCCTAGTCTCAGGGGCGATGGCTACACCTTC.

The V and J genes are TRBV7-3 and TRBJ2-7, with TRBD2 identical over 10 bases. Germline V CDR1 and CDR2: SGHTA, FQGTGA. Losses at the gene ends were 1 base for V and 3 bases for J; bases not matched to a gene: 3. CDR3 length: 15 residues. This chain's CDR3 is CASSLISGGIYEQYF. The CDR3 nucleotides are TGTGCCAGCAGCTTAATTAGCGGGGGGATCTACGAGCAGTACTTC.

This clone has a handful of counts. This rearrangement joins TRBV5-1 to TRBJ2-2, with 14 positions matching TRBD2. CDR1 is SGHRS and CDR2 is YFSETQ in the germline V gene. This CDR3 has 17 amino acids. V gave up 4 bases and J gave up 5 bases; unmatched junction bases: 7. This CDR3 reads CASSVGLAGVGTGELFF. CDR3 nucleotide sequence: TGCGCCAGCAGCGTGGGACTAGCGGGAGTGGGAACCGGGGAGCTGTTTTTT.

The table lists this clone with a count of one. V is TRBV14 and J is TRBJ2-5; 15 nucleotides match TRBD2. Germline V gene sequence: CDR1 SGHDN, CDR2 FVKESK. This CDR3 has 18 amino acids. Trimming cost V 4 bases and J 5 bases; bases outside gene matches: 11. CDR3 sequence reads: CASSLLWTSGRARETQYF. CDR3 DNA sequence: TGTGCCAGCAGCCTCCTATGGACTAGCGGGAGGGCCAGGGAGACCCAGTACTTC.

CDR3 DNA sequence: TGTGCCAGCAGCTCCGCTGGACTAGGGGGCACAGATACGCAGTATTTT. Encoded protein: CASSSAGLGGTDTQYF. The chain recombines TRBV7-3 with TRBJ2-3, with 7 bases that match TRBD2. The CDR3 totals 16 residues. Losses at the gene ends were 4 bases for V and 1 base for J; bases not matched to a gene: 8. The germline V gene encodes CDR1 SGHTA and CDR2 FQGTGA.

This sequence joins TRBV5-1 and TRBJ2-3; perhaps TRBD2 as D (5 bases). V lost 9 bases and J lost 4, with 18 bases in between. Germline-derived CDR1 and CDR2 are SGHRS and YFSETQ. This CDR3 comprises 14 residues. The CDR3 loop is CATGERDTADTQYF. The CDR3 coding sequence is TGCGCCACCGGGGAACGGGATACGGCAGATACGCAGTATTTT.

This chain joins TRBV27 and TRBJ2-5, with a tentative D call TRBD1 (5 bases). The CDR3 covers 18 residues. Germline V gene lookup returns CDR1 MNHEY and CDR2 SMNVEV (reference sequence). V gave up 6 bases and J gave up 1 base, with 24 bases separating them. CDR3 sequence: CASSPKSRSAGSQETQYF. As DNA, the CDR3 is TGTGCCAGCAGCCCCAAGAGCAGGTCGGCAGGGTCCCAAGAGACCCAGTACTTC.